Listed below are T cell receptor beta chains from one sample, sequenced in a study of cytomegalovirus exposure and HLA in healthy donors. Sequenced by immunoSEQ multiplex PCR; TCRdb stores in-frame clones only, minus some. The sample yields over 100,000 clones, around 80% seen once. The source material was PBMCs. The receptors derive from a young man in good health and CMV-seropositive. The CDR3 runs from the conserved cysteine through the conserved F or W. A D gene is named only where the DNA matches it firmly. The listing skips clone size in some rows; elsewhere it reads once, few, many or a size class.

clone_size | j_call | v_call | d_call | cdr3_aa | cdr3_nt
. | TRBJ1-1 | TRBV2 | TRBD1 | CASSRQGANTEAFF | TGTGCCAGCAGTAGACAGGGGGCAAACACTGAAGCTTTCTTT
few | TRBJ2-5 | TRBV11-3 | TRBD1 | CASSFRGRETQYF | TGTGCCAGCAGCTTCAGGGGGCGGGAGACCCAGTACTTC
. | TRBJ1-4 | TRBV5-6 | . | CASSLYTNNEKLFF | TGTGCCAGCAGCTTATACACCAATAATGAAAAACTGTTTTTT
. | TRBJ2-1 | TRBV7-7 | TRBD2 | CASSLTPGLGWNEQFF | TGTGCCAGCAGCTTAACCCCGGGACTAGGATGGAATGAGCAGTTCTTC
. | TRBJ2-4 | TRBV5-6 | . | CASSLTLAKNIQYF | TGTGCCAGCAGCTTGACTCTAGCCAAAAACATTCAGTACTTC
. | TRBJ2-5 | TRBV2 | . | CASSDRVETQYF | TGTGCCAGCAGTGACAGGGTTGAGACCCAGTACTTC
. | TRBJ1-4 | TRBV5-5 | . | CASSLWPSNEKLFF | TGTGCCAGCAGCTTGTGGCCTTCGAATGAAAAACTGTTTTTT
. | TRBJ2-7 | TRBV18 | TRBD1 | CASSGTGIHEQYF | TGTGCCAGCTCCGGGACAGGGATACACGAGCAGTACTTC
. | TRBJ1-2 | TRBV9 | . | CASSQDLNYGYTF | TGTGCCAGCAGCCAGGACTTGAACTATGGCTACACCTTC
once | TRBJ2-7 | TRBV5-1 | TRBD1 | CASSLGGTGGHYEQYF | TGCGCCAGCAGCTTGGGTGGGACAGGGGGTCACTACGAGCAGTACTTC
few | TRBJ2-6 | TRBV4-2 | TRBD2 | CASSQDASGSRVGANVLTF | TGTGCCAGCAGCCAAGATGCTAGCGGGAGTAGGGTAGGGGCCAACGTCCTGACTTTC
. | TRBJ2-3 | TRBV6-4 | TRBD2 | CASSDTLASGRINTQYF | TGTGCCAGCAGTGACACACTGGCTAGCGGGAGAATAAATACGCAGTATTTT
once | TRBJ2-1 | TRBV5-6 | TRBD2 | CASNTGETSGYNEQFF | TGTGCCAGCAACACGGGGGAAACTAGCGGTTACAATGAGCAGTTCTTC
. | TRBJ2-5 | TRBV11-3 | . | CASSRSLVETQYF | TGTGCCAGCAGCCGATCACTGGTAGAGACCCAGTACTTC
. | TRBJ2-5 | TRBV13 | . | CASSSQMREQYF | TGTGCCAGCAGCTCACAAATGAGGGAGCAGTACTTC
. | TRBJ1-4 | TRBV4-1 | TRBD1 | CASSQGGTALPATNEKLFF | TGCGCCAGCAGCCAAGGAGGGACAGCCTTACCTGCAACTAATGAAAAACTGTTTTTT
. | TRBJ2-2 | TRBV12-5 | . | CASGIGQSTGELFF | TGTGCTAGTGGTATTGGCCAGTCCACCGGGGAGCTGTTTTTT
. | TRBJ1-2 | TRBV6-4 | . | CASRPRQLEGYTF | TGTGCCAGCAGACCCAGACAGCTAGAGGGCTACACCTTC
. | TRBJ2-5 | TRBV19 | TRBD1 | CASSGRTGGATQYF | TGTGCCAGTAGTGGCCGGACAGGGGGCGCGACCCAGTACTTC
. | TRBJ2-2 | TRBV10-2 | . | CASSVRGVGELFF | TGCGCCAGCAGTGTCAGGGGTGTCGGGGAGCTGTTTTTT
few | TRBJ2-3 | TRBV11-3 | TRBD2 | CASSPWTSGSTDTQYF | TGTGCCAGCAGCCCTTGGACTAGCGGGAGCACAGATACGCAGTATTTT
. | TRBJ1-5 | TRBV30 | . | CAWSVGQNQPQHF | TGTGCCTGGAGTGTGGGACAAAATCAGCCCCAGCATTTT
few | TRBJ2-3 | TRBV6-6 | TRBD2 | CASSYSGSGGRGTQYF | TGTGCCAGCAGTTACTCGGGGTCGGGGGGGCGGGGAACGCAGTATTTT
. | TRBJ1-4 | TRBV5-1 | . | CASSLDAGGTNEKLFF | TGCGCCAGCAGCTTGGATGCCGGGGGGACTAATGAAAAACTGTTTTTT
. | TRBJ2-5 | TRBV2 | . | CASRAAVAGRGETQYF | TGTGCCAGCAGGGCCGCGGTGGCGGGCAGAGGGGAGACCCAGTACTTC
. | TRBJ1-2 | TRBV6-5 | . | CASSFRGLNGYTF | TGTGCCAGCAGTTTTAGAGGGCTGAATGGCTACACCTTC
. | TRBJ2-1 | TRBV11-1 | TRBD2 | CASSLYASGSLSNEQFF | TGTGCCAGCAGCTTATATGCTAGCGGGAGCCTCAGCAATGAGCAGTTCTTC
. | TRBJ2-3 | TRBV4-1 | . | CASSQAQISTDTQYF | TGCGCCAGCAGCCAAGCCCAGATTAGCACAGATACGCAGTATTTT
few | TRBJ2-1 | TRBV29-1 | . | CSVEVGNSGIEQFF | TGCAGCGTTGAGGTCGGGAATTCTGGTATTGAGCAGTTCTTC